Listed below are T cell receptor beta chains from one sample, sequenced in a study of blood T cell repertoires in COVID-19. Sequencing used immunoSEQ multiplex PCR; TCRdb keeps in-frame clones, though not all of them. The sample lists 72,000 or so clones, more than 80% seen once, with about a third in the top ten. What was sequenced was peripheral blood. The receptor source for this set is an elderly woman with active or convalescent COVID-19. Both conserved end residues are part of each CDR3. The D gene is left open where the match is weak. A row's size may be missing; if present it is once, few, many or a size class.

D: NA
size: NA
J: TRBJ2-7
V: TRBV11-2
CDR3: CASSIHREGSYEQYF
DNA: TGTGCCAGCAGCATCCACAGGGAGGGCTCCTACGAGCAGTACTTC

D: NA
size: NA
J: TRBJ1-6
V: TRBV10-3
CDR3: CAIREHRDGWGNSPLHF
DNA: TGTGCCATCAGGGAACACAGGGATGGGTGGGGTAATTCACCCCTCCACTTT

D: TRBD1
size: NA
J: TRBJ1-2
V: TRBV6-5
CDR3: CASSYRDRGHYGYTF
DNA: TGTGCCAGCAGTTACCGGGACAGGGGCCACTATGGCTACACCTTC

D: TRBD1
size: NA
J: TRBJ1-5
V: TRBV7-8
CDR3: CASSLEIKDRGFDQPQHF
DNA: TGTGCCAGCAGCTTAGAAATAAAAGACAGGGGTTTCGATCAGCCCCAGCATTTT

D: NA
size: NA
J: TRBJ2-2
V: TRBV2
CDR3: CASREAGATGVAGELFF
DNA: TGTGCCAGCAGGGAGGCAGGTGCCACGGGGGTGGCCGGGGAGCTGTTTTTT

D: NA
size: NA
J: TRBJ2-7
V: TRBV6-5
CDR3: CASSYSSRGTYEQYF
DNA: TGTGCCAGCAGTTACTCGAGCCGGGGAACCTACGAGCAGTACTTC

D: NA
size: few
J: TRBJ1-2
V: TRBV9
CDR3: CASSVGQGAYGYTF
DNA: TGTGCCAGCAGCGTAGGCCAGGGCGCCTATGGCTACACCTTC

D: TRBD2
size: NA
J: TRBJ2-3
V: TRBV11-2
CDR3: CASSLDGTSGGRADTQYF
DNA: TGTGCCAGCAGCTTAGACGGGACTAGCGGGGGGCGAGCAGATACGCAGTATTTT

D: NA
size: NA
J: TRBJ2-7
V: TRBV6-6
CDR3: CASSRNRDHEQYF
DNA: TGTGCCAGTTCCCGTAACAGGGACCACGAGCAGTACTTC

D: TRBD2
size: NA
J: TRBJ2-3
V: TRBV4-3
CDR3: CASSRIAGGPDPTDTQYF
DNA: TGCGCCAGCAGCCGGATAGCGGGGGGACCGGATCCCACAGATACGCAGTATTTT

D: TRBD2
size: NA
J: TRBJ2-3
V: TRBV9
CDR3: CASSVLAGGADTQYF
DNA: TGTGCCAGCAGCGTGTTAGCGGGGGGGGCAGATACGCAGTATTTT

D: TRBD1
size: NA
J: TRBJ1-6
V: TRBV5-1
CDR3: CASRTGGASTASPLHF
DNA: TGCGCCAGCAGGACAGGGGGCGCCAGTACTGCCTCTCCCCTCCACTTT

D: TRBD1
size: NA
J: TRBJ1-4
V: TRBV12-3/TRBV12-4
CDR3: CASSQDRGEKLFF
DNA: TGTGCCAGCAGTCAAGACAGGGGTGAAAAACTGTTTTTT

D: TRBD2
size: NA
J: TRBJ2-3
V: TRBV7-2
CDR3: CASSLVSSGGTDTQYF
DNA: TGTGCCAGCAGCTTAGTCTCAAGCGGGGGCACAGATACGCAGTATTTT

D: NA
size: NA
J: TRBJ2-3
V: TRBV12-3/TRBV12-4
CDR3: CASIQGPTDTQYF
DNA: TGTGCCAGCATACAGGGCCCCACAGATACGCAGTATTTT

D: TRBD1
size: NA
J: TRBJ2-3
V: TRBV6-5
CDR3: CASRLQGALDTQYF
DNA: TGTGCCAGCAGGCTACAGGGGGCGCTTGATACGCAGTATTTT

D: TRBD2
size: NA
J: TRBJ2-3
V: TRBV11-2
CDR3: CASSQFPRGRNTDTQYF
DNA: TGTGCCAGCAGCCAGTTCCCGCGGGGGAGAAACACAGATACGCAGTATTTT

D: TRBD1
size: NA
J: TRBJ1-6
V: TRBV7-9
CDR3: CASSFGTVNSPLHF
DNA: TGTGCCAGCAGCTTTGGGACAGTCAATTCACCCCTCCACTTT

D: TRBD1
size: NA
J: TRBJ1-6
V: TRBV7-8
CDR3: CASSLVGAGGSSPLHF
DNA: TGTGCCAGCAGCTTAGTTGGAGCAGGGGGTAGCTCACCCCTCCACTTT

D: TRBD1
size: NA
J: TRBJ2-3
V: TRBV11-2
CDR3: CASSPHGTGGSSTDTQYF
DNA: TGTGCCAGCAGCCCACACGGGACAGGGGGTTCTAGCACAGATACGCAGTATTTT

D: NA
size: NA
J: TRBJ2-3
V: TRBV19
CDR3: CATTDSPGRGTQYF
DNA: TGTGCCACCACGGACAGCCCTGGGCGAGGTACGCAGTATTTT

D: TRBD1
size: NA
J: TRBJ2-1
V: TRBV11-3
CDR3: CASSSRGLSDEQFF
DNA: TGTGCCAGCAGCTCCAGGGGGCTTAGCGATGAGCAGTTCTTC

D: NA
size: NA
J: TRBJ2-2
V: TRBV25-1
CDR3: CASSEQEGTGELFF
DNA: TGTGCCAGCAGTGAACAGGAGGGCACCGGGGAGCTGTTTTTT

D: NA
size: NA
J: TRBJ2-6
V: TRBV7-9
CDR3: CASSLSGGRGANVLTF
DNA: TGTGCCAGCAGCTTGTCTGGGGGCCGTGGGGCCAACGTCCTGACTTTC

D: NA
size: NA
J: TRBJ2-7
V: TRBV5-4
CDR3: CASSLEQYEQYF
DNA: TGTGCCAGCAGCTTGGAACAGTACGAGCAGTACTTC

D: TRBD2
size: few
J: TRBJ2-1
V: TRBV30
CDR3: CAWEGLAGNEQFF
DNA: TGTGCCTGGGAGGGACTAGCGGGCAATGAGCAGTTCTTC

D: NA
size: NA
J: TRBJ2-3
V: TRBV5-5
CDR3: CASSLGRVTDTQYF
DNA: TGTGCCAGCAGCTTGGGCAGGGTCACAGATACGCAGTATTTT

D: TRBD1
size: once
J: TRBJ2-1
V: TRBV29-1
CDR3: CSGSRDRVLNEQFF
DNA: TGCAGCGGGTCCCGGGACAGGGTTCTTAATGAGCAGTTCTTC

D: NA
size: NA
J: TRBJ2-6
V: TRBV7-2
CDR3: CASSSFPNVLTF
DNA: TGTGCCAGCAGCTCTTTCCCCAACGTCCTGACTTTC

D: TRBD2
size: NA
J: TRBJ2-7
V: TRBV7-2
CDR3: CASSFTSGGPEQYF
DNA: TGTGCCAGCAGCTTTACTAGCGGGGGACCCGAGCAGTACTTC

D: TRBD1
size: NA
J: TRBJ1-3
V: TRBV18
CDR3: CASSPSGTEWNTIYF
DNA: TGTGCCAGCTCACCCTCCGGGACAGAATGGAACACCATATATTTT

D: NA
size: NA
J: TRBJ1-3
V: TRBV30
CDR3: CAWSVARRKNSGNTIYF
DNA: TGTGCCTGGAGTGTAGCTAGACGCAAGAACTCTGGAAACACCATATATTTT

D: NA
size: NA
J: TRBJ2-7
V: TRBV7-8
CDR3: CASSLDLGVDEQYF
DNA: TGTGCCAGCAGCTTAGATCTAGGAGTGGACGAGCAGTACTTC

D: NA
size: few
J: TRBJ2-1
V: TRBV7-2
CDR3: CASSLNLVDEQFF
DNA: TGTGCCAGCAGCTTAAATTTAGTCGATGAGCAGTTCTTC

D: NA
size: once
J: TRBJ2-7
V: TRBV10-2
CDR3: CASSEPPGGEQYF
DNA: TGCGCCAGCAGTGAGCCCCCCGGGGGCGAGCAGTACTTC

D: NA
size: many
J: TRBJ2-1
V: TRBV7-9
CDR3: CASSSSLEQFF
DNA: TGTGCCAGCAGCTCCTCACTAGAGCAGTTCTTC

D: TRBD1
size: NA
J: TRBJ1-5
V: TRBV19
CDR3: CATTDRRPDQPQHF
DNA: TGTGCCACTACGGACAGGCGGCCGGATCAGCCCCAGCATTTT

D: NA
size: NA
J: TRBJ2-7
V: TRBV7-8
CDR3: CASSFRESYEQYF
DNA: TGTGCCAGCAGCTTTCGGGAGTCCTACGAGCAGTACTTC

D: TRBD1
size: NA
J: TRBJ2-1
V: TRBV5-1
CDR3: CASSFRGTDNEQFF
DNA: TGCGCCAGCAGCTTTAGGGGGACAGACAATGAGCAGTTCTTC

D: NA
size: NA
J: TRBJ1-1
V: TRBV7-2
CDR3: CASSYEGGGYTEAFF
DNA: TGTGCCAGCAGCTACGAAGGAGGAGGATACACTGAAGCTTTCTTT

D: TRBD1
size: NA
J: TRBJ2-7
V: TRBV7-2
CDR3: CASSLGTGAYEQYF
DNA: TGTGCCAGCAGCTTAGGGACAGGGGCTTACGAGCAGTACTTC

D: NA
size: NA
J: TRBJ2-1
V: TRBV5-6
CDR3: CASSLTGNYNEQFF
DNA: TGTGCCAGCAGCTTGACAGGAAACTACAATGAGCAGTTCTTC

D: NA
size: few
J: TRBJ2-1
V: TRBV27
CDR3: CASSTGRRREGFFQKWKYNEQFF
DNA: TGTGCCAGCAGTACGGGTCGGAGACGTGAGGGCTTCTTCCAAAAGTGGAAATACAATGAGCAGTTCTTC

D: TRBD1
size: once
J: TRBJ1-2
V: TRBV19
CDR3: CASSIRTGGSYGYTF
DNA: TGTGCCAGTAGTATCCGGACAGGGGGGAGCTATGGCTACACCTTC

D: TRBD1
size: NA
J: TRBJ1-1
V: TRBV11-2
CDR3: CASSLEGTATEAFF
DNA: TGTGCCAGCAGCTTAGAAGGGACAGCTACTGAAGCTTTCTTT

D: NA
size: NA
J: TRBJ2-1
V: TRBV6-5
CDR3: CASTRGANNEQFF
DNA: TGTGCCAGTACCCGGGGGGCCAACAATGAGCAGTTCTTC

D: TRBD1
size: NA
J: TRBJ1-1
V: TRBV15
CDR3: CATSREGTGGFGAFF
DNA: TGTGCCACCAGCAGAGAAGGGACAGGGGGGTTCGGAGCTTTCTTT

D: NA
size: NA
J: TRBJ1-1
V: TRBV28
CDR3: CASSGGGLLNTEAFF
DNA: TGTGCCAGCAGCGGGGGGGGACTCTTGAACACTGAAGCTTTCTTT